The present entry profiles one TCR beta chain with its context. Its target is unknown. This CDR3 is built from 15 residues. The V and J ends lost 5 bases and 0 bases, in that order; junction bases with no gene match: 4. CDR1 is SGHNT, CDR2 YYREEE, per germline (reference sequence). This sample was taken from a study of beta chain features in type 1 diabetes. Points from the study as a whole: Across all four CD4+ subsets, people with type 1 diabetes showed modestly shorter TCRB CDR3s. These data did not resolve whether HLA type affects TCRB rearrangement. Compared with healthy donors, patients appeared to share more similar naive, central memory and regulatory TCRB repertoires.

As every portion of the isolated RNA was reverse transcribed, the sequencing read expressed TCRB transcripts. Assay: immunoSEQ multiplex PCR; the TCRdb copy retains only in-frame clones and omits some. The table lists a few hundred thousand clones, roughly 12% of them singletons, with about 0.016% in the top ten. Source material: naive CD4+ T cells from blood. The receptor's source is a woman under 30 with type 1 diabetes. The chain recombines TRBV5-4 with TRBJ2-1, with TRBD1 identical over 8 bases. CDR3 in DNA: TGTGCCAGCAGTCGGGACAGGAGCTCCTACAATGAGCAGTTCTTC. Protein: CASSRDRSSYNEQFF.